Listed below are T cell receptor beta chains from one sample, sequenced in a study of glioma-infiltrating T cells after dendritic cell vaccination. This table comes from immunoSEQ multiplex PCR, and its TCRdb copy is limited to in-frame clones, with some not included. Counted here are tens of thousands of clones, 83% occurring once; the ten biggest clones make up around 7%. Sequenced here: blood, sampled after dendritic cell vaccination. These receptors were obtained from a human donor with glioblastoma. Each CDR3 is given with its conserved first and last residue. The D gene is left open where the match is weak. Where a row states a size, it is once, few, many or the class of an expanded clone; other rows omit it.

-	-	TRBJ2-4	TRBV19	TGTGCCAGTGCTTCGTGGGGAGGTGGGGGAAACATTCAGTACTTC	CASASWGGGGNIQYF
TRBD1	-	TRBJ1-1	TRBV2	TGTGCCAGCAGAGAGGACAGGGCTATGAACACTGAAGCTTTCTTT	CASREDRAMNTEAFF
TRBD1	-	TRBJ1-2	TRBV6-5	TGTGCCAGCAGTTACTTACAGGGGGACTATGGCTACACCTTC	CASSYLQGDYGYTF
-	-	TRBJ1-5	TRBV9	TGTGCCAGCAGCGTAGGAGGCGGCAATCAGCCCCAGCATTTT	CASSVGGGNQPQHF
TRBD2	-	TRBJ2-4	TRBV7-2	TGTGCCAGCAGCTTAGAAGTCGGGGGGGCGGACATTCAGTACTTC	CASSLEVGGADIQYF
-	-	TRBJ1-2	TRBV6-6	TGTGCCAGCAAATCAGGTGGGGGCGGCTACACCTTC	CASKSGGGGYTF
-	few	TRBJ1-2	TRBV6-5	TGTGCCAGCAGCGACCGGGGAGTTTATGGCTACACCTTC	CASSDRGVYGYTF
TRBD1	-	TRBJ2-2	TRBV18	TGTGCCAGCTCACCGGGACAGGTGAACACCGGGGAGCTGTTTTTT	CASSPGQVNTGELFF
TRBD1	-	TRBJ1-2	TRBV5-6	TGTGCCAGCAGCTCAGGGGGACCAAACTATGGCTACACCTTC	CASSSGGPNYGYTF
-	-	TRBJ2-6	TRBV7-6	TGTGCCAGCAGCGGGGGGACTGCTGGGGCCAACGTCCTGACTTTC	CASSGGTAGANVLTF
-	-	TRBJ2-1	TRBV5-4	TGTGCCAGCAGCCCCGGCCGGGGGGCGGTCAGCAATGAGCAGTTCTTC	CASSPGRGAVSNEQFF
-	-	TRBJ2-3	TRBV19	TGTGCCAGTAGCTCAGGGGTTCCAGATACGCAGTATTTT	CASSSGVPDTQYF
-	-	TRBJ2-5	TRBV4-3	TGCGCCAGCAGCCAAGGGAGCGATAGAAGGGGAGAGACCCAGTACTTC	CASSQGSDRRGETQYF
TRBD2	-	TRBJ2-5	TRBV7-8	TGTGCCAGCAGCCCGGGACTAGCGGGGGGCGGATCTGGGGAGACCCAGTACTTC	CASSPGLAGGGSGETQYF
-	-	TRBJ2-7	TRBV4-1	TGCGCCAGCAGCCAAGATCTCGTGGGGGCCAGCTCCTACGAGCAGTACTTC	CASSQDLVGASSYEQYF